This TCR beta chain was recorded in a study of response to subunit inactivated influenza vaccine. The CDR3 is 13 amino acids. Germline V CDR1 and CDR2: MDHEN, SYDVKM. With 6 bases removed from V and 4 bases from J, the gap between germline ends came to 13 bases. TCRdb used MiXCR to reprocess the RT-PCR reads, holding one entry per CDR3 protein. Here the sample spans about 180,000 distinct CDR3 sequences, over 8.5% being singletons. Study results and caveats: Authors suggested that a seasonal influenza vaccination recruits few new T cells each time.

Comments on this clonotype: The antigen remains unidentified.

This clonotype was sampled from a man between 50 and 70 years old who received an inactivated influenza vaccine. Sample: CD8+ T cells sorted from PBMCs, taken around 2 years after vaccination. J is TRBJ2-7 and V is TRBV28, with D perhaps matching TRBD1 or TRBD2 (5 bases each). The CDR3 loop reads CASSPTWGYEQYF. Here the CDR3 DNA reads TGTGCCAGCAGCCCAACATGGGGGTACGAGCAGTACTTC.